These T cell receptor beta chains were read from a single sample in a study of human T cells and chemical hapten exposure. TCRdb redid the calling of the RACE reads with MiXCR, one entry per CDR3 protein. Of 350,000 or so distinct CDR3 sequences in the sample, around 7% are singletons; the top ten hold around 8.4%. Specimen: whole blood, collected in connection with sensitization to the hapten diphenylcyclopropenone (DPC). Receptors were obtained from a woman aged 18-30 years with alopecia areata. Some clones in this sample may be carry-over from other donors' samples. Both conserved end residues are part of each CDR3. Fields, in order: CDR3 protein, V gene.

cdr3_aa: CASSHSGQGSYEQYF
v_call: TRBV2

cdr3_aa: CASGSRMLDGNTIYF
v_call: TRBV6-2/TRBV6-3

cdr3_aa: CASCFTGTGGEKLFF
v_call: TRBV7-2

cdr3_aa: CASSLRAAYYGYTF
v_call: TRBV27

cdr3_aa: CASSSLSGSDTQYF
v_call: TRBV11-2

cdr3_aa: CASSKGVQGSGNTIYF
v_call: TRBV3-1

cdr3_aa: CASSPGQGHETQYF
v_call: TRBV27

cdr3_aa: CASGRGATNEKLFF
v_call: TRBV2

cdr3_aa: CASSPDYILPYNEQFF
v_call: TRBV5-5

cdr3_aa: CASSPGVRGPYNEQFF
v_call: TRBV28

cdr3_aa: CASSSGQGVHNEQFF
v_call: TRBV7-6

cdr3_aa: CASSHPSEGTDTQYF
v_call: TRBV7-9

cdr3_aa: CASSFLTTGTGELFF
v_call: TRBV5-5

cdr3_aa: CASSQSFQGPTNEKLFF
v_call: TRBV16

cdr3_aa: CASSFMSGGSSPLHF
v_call: TRBV7-2

cdr3_aa: CSARDLGDSFDTYDNEQFF
v_call: TRBV20-1

cdr3_aa: CASIEAGNNQPQHF
v_call: TRBV28

cdr3_aa: CASSVGGHLNTEAFF
v_call: TRBV9

cdr3_aa: CAISEPGQGRNEQFF
v_call: TRBV10-3

cdr3_aa: CASSLRTGLTKNIQYF
v_call: TRBV7-2

cdr3_aa: CASSQASGYTF
v_call: TRBV3-1

cdr3_aa: CASSLSGQGDQPQHF
v_call: TRBV13

cdr3_aa: CASLNFRDTNVLTF
v_call: TRBV2

cdr3_aa: CASSQGFWPASEQYF
v_call: TRBV3-1

cdr3_aa: CASSYAGVADTQYF
v_call: TRBV6-5

cdr3_aa: CASTPNRGSDTQYF
v_call: TRBV6-5

cdr3_aa: CASSLFPTGRALYGYTF
v_call: TRBV7-9

cdr3_aa: CASSLNGIPGTEAFF
v_call: TRBV7-2

cdr3_aa: CASSLYLVRAATGAFF
v_call: TRBV5-6

cdr3_aa: CSAPPSYGYTF
v_call: TRBV20-1

cdr3_aa: CASRPGQGTGANVLTF
v_call: TRBV10-3

cdr3_aa: CASSQETMGTTTGELFF
v_call: TRBV3-1

cdr3_aa: CASSRDRGAGELFF
v_call: TRBV4-2

cdr3_aa: CASSFGGMDTEAFF
v_call: TRBV12-3/TRBV12-4

cdr3_aa: CASSSRTGRSYEQYF
v_call: TRBV7-9

cdr3_aa: CASSPSGFDNEQFF
v_call: TRBV3-1

cdr3_aa: CASSVEGDRDEQFF
v_call: TRBV9

cdr3_aa: CSAPGQGYSEQFF
v_call: TRBV20-1

cdr3_aa: CASSVDRAGNEQFF
v_call: TRBV2

cdr3_aa: CASSVAGSAGDTQYF
v_call: TRBV9

cdr3_aa: CASSPDRANSPLHF
v_call: TRBV7-2

cdr3_aa: CSARGSGGAMDTQYF
v_call: TRBV20-1

cdr3_aa: CASSRTGTSGYEQYF
v_call: TRBV7-2

cdr3_aa: CASSKVFRDRDNQPQHF
v_call: TRBV21-1

cdr3_aa: CASSEDTGHQPQHF
v_call: TRBV2

cdr3_aa: CASSLALRDQPQHF
v_call: TRBV7-9

cdr3_aa: CASRWGMNTEAFF
v_call: TRBV6-6

cdr3_aa: CASSLGDRGIQYF
v_call: TRBV7-9

cdr3_aa: CASSLMAFDLGNTDTQYF
v_call: TRBV7-3

cdr3_aa: CASGQLTGELFF
v_call: TRBV12-5

cdr3_aa: CASSLGGPRETQYF
v_call: TRBV5-1